This entry lists 7 T cell receptor beta chains sequenced from one sample in a study of OX40 agonist ivuxolimab in advanced cancers. The assay was immunoSEQ multiplex PCR, and TCRdb's table has in-frame clones only and misses some. The profile shows about 23,000 clones, around 77% of them singletons. Specimen: CD4+ or CD8+ T cells sorted from blood, collected in a trial of the OX40 agonist ivuxolimab. The receptors were gathered from an adult with an advanced solid tumor such as melanoma, head and neck, liver or kidney cancer.

In this sample, this clone turned up once. The chain couples TRBV6-5 to TRBJ1-2; D uncertain. Germline V gives CDR1 MNHEY, CDR2 SVGAGI. V was trimmed by 7 bases and J by 0 bases, leaving 12 bases between them. This CDR3 comprises 14 residues. CDR3: CASTEQPTNYGYTF. The CDR3 DNA reads TGTGCCAGCACCGAACAACCTACTAACTATGGCTACACCTTC.

DNA of the CDR3: TGCGCCAGCAGCCAAGAGGTCGGGCAAAAGGACGGCTACACCTTC. It is translated as CASSQEVGQKDGYTF. This rearrangement joins TRBV4-3 to TRBJ1-2; D gene uncertain. Germline lookup yields CDR1 LGHNA and CDR2 YSLEER. The CDR3 is 15 amino acids. The V end was cut by 0 bases, the J end by 8 bases, with 16 bases between.

V gene TRBV28 combines with J gene TRBJ2-4, with D maybe TRBD2 (6 bases). Trimming pared 7 bases from V and 6 bases from J, leaving 13 bases between. The CDR3 has 13 residues. CDR1 is MDHEN and CDR2 is SYDVKM in the germline V gene. The DNA for the CDR3 is TGTGCCAGCACCGGGCGGGGACTAAACATTCAGTACTTC. This sequence encodes CASTGRGLNIQYF.

The chain has TRBV14 and TRBJ1-3, with a weak D call TRBD1 (6 bases). The CDR3 covers 21 residues. Trimming took off 1 base at V and 0 bases at J, with 25 bases between the two ends. CDR1 and CDR2 from the germline V gene are SGHDN and FVKESK. CDR3: CASSQVGLVWGPHYSGNTIYF. CDR3 in DNA: TGTGCCAGCAGCCAAGTCGGATTGGTCTGGGGGCCGCACTACTCTGGAAACACCATATATTTT. Using reference TRBV14 and TRBJ1-3 for the parts outside the CDR3, the full variable domain is EAGVTQFPSHSVIEKGQTVTLRCDPISGHDNLYWYRRVMGKEIKFLLHFVKESKQDESGMPNNRFLAERTGGTYSTLKVQPAELEDSGVYFCASSQVGLVWGPHYSGNTIYFGEGSWLTVV.

V usage is TRBV21-1 and J usage is TRBJ2-7; the table's D gene call, TRBD1, was not cross checked with the DNA. TRBV21-1 is classified as a pseudogene. CDR3 size: 16 residues. The CDR3 here is CASSNLGQVDSYEQYF. As DNA, the CDR3 is TGTGCCAGCAGCAATTTGGGACAGGTGGACTCCTACGAGCAGTACTTC.

The genes are TRBV14 and TRBJ2-7; D is possibly TRBD2 (6 bases). Germline assignment: CDR1 SGHDN and CDR2 FVKESK. Trimming stripped 5 bases from V and 0 bases from J, with 14 bases between. There are 15 residues in the CDR3. The CDR3 spells CASSWGDSISYEQYF. The CDR3 nucleotides read TGTGCCAGCAGCTGGGGGGACTCCATCTCCTACGAGCAGTACTTC.

J is TRBJ1-5 and V is TRBV2, with 7 bases fitting TRBD1. After removal of 0 bases from V and 2 bases from J, the junction contained 4 bases not matched to a gene. CDR3 length: 16 amino acids. Looked up from germline, CDR1 is SNHLY and CDR2 is FYNNEI. The CDR3 loop reads CASSEAQGEGNQPQHF. CDR3 DNA sequence: TGTGCCAGCAGTGAAGCGCAGGGGGAAGGCAATCAGCCCCAGCATTTT.